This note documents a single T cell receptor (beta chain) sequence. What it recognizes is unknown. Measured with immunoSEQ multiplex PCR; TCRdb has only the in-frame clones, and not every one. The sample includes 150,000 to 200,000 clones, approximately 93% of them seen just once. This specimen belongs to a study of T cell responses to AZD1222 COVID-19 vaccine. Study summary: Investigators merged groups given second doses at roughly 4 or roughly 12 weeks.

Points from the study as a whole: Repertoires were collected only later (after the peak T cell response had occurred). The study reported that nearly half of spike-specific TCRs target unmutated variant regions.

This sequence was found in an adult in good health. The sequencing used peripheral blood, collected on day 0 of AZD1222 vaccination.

In DNA, the CDR3 is TGCGCCAGCAGCTTGGCCGCGGGGAGGCGCACAGATACGCAGTATTTT. Translation: CASSLAAGRRTDTQYF. The chain uses TRBV5-1 and TRBJ2-3; the D gene is possibly TRBD2 (6 bases). CDR3 length: 16 residues. Germline V CDR1 and CDR2: SGHRS, YFSETQ. V lost 0 bases to trimming and J lost 1 base, with 12 bases between them.